The 8 T cell receptor beta chains listed next were all sequenced from one sample in a study of blood T cell repertoires in COVID-19. Measured with immunoSEQ multiplex PCR; TCRdb has only the in-frame clones, and not every one. The sample carries nearly 350,000 clones, approximately 84% recorded once. The specimen was PBMCs or T cells enriched from blood (not recorded which). Receptor source: a woman in her twenties or thirties who had recovered from COVID-19.

J is TRBJ1-5 and V is TRBV12-3 or TRBV12-4, with 9 bases lining up with TRBD1. V lost 11 bases, J lost 4 bases, and 6 bases stayed unmatched. This CDR3 is built from 13 residues. The CDR3 loop reads CAVQGQGNQPQHF. For the CDR3, the DNA is TGTGCCGTACAGGGACAGGGTAATCAGCCCCAGCATTTT.

J is TRBJ1-2 and V is TRBV4-3; 7 nucleotides align to TRBD1. This CDR3 region has 15 residues. Losses at the gene ends were 3 bases for V and 3 bases for J; bases not matched to a gene: 7. Germline V lookup: CDR1 LGHNA, CDR2 YSLEER. DNA for the CDR3: TGCGCCAGCAGCCATTACCTCACAGGGGACTATGGCTACACCTTC. Translating it yields CASSHYLTGDYGYTF.

V is TRBV9 and J is TRBJ1-3; TRBD1 aligns across 7 bases. CDR1 SGDLS and CDR2 YYNGEE come from the germline V gene. The CDR3 consists of 14 residues. Losses at the gene ends were 5 bases for V and 2 bases for J; bases not matched to a gene: 4. CDR3 bases: TGTGCCAGCAGTGCACAGGGGACTGGAAACACCATATATTTT. This encodes CASSAQGTGNTIYF.

The chain is built from TRBV28 and TRBJ1-2, with 7 positions matching TRBD1. The germline CDR1 and CDR2 sequences are MDHEN and SYDVKM. Unmatched junction bases numbered 5, after V lost 3 bases and J lost 4 bases. The length of the CDR3 is 14 residues. CDR3 loop: CASSFPGQVYGYTF. CDR3 coding DNA: TGTGCCAGCAGTTTTCCAGGACAGGTCTATGGCTACACCTTC.

This clone was seen only once. The DNA of the CDR3 is TGTGCCCGCAAGGACAGGGCCAACTATGGCTACACCTTC. Amino acid sequence: CARKDRANYGYTF. This chain uses TRBV27 with TRBJ1-2, with 8 bases lining up with TRBD1. Germline V CDR1 and CDR2: MNHEY, SMNVEV (reference sequence). The CDR3 runs 13 residues. Unmatched junction bases numbered 7, after V lost 11 bases and J lost 2 bases.

This sequence joins TRBV2 and TRBJ1-5, with D possibly matching TRBD1 (5 bases). V was pared by 8 bases and J by 4 bases, with 12 bases between. The V gene's germline CDR1 is SNHLY and CDR2 FYNNEI. CDR3 length: 13 residues. The DNA for the CDR3 is TGTGCCAGCCACCCGGGGGGGAATCAGCCCCAGCATTTT. Residues: CASHPGGNQPQHF. The full variable domain, in which reference TRBV2 and TRBJ1-5 provide the parts outside the CDR3, is EPEVTQTPSHQVTQMGQEVILRCVPISNHLYFYWYRQILGQKVEFLVSFYNNEISEKSEIFDDQFSVERPDGSNFTLKIRSTKLEDSAMYFCASHPGGNQPQHFGDGTRLSIL.

Concerning this clone: This sample includes further DNA sequences coding for the same CDR3. The chain combines TRBV5-1 with TRBJ1-4; 8 nucleotides match TRBD1. Per germline, CDR1 SGHRS and CDR2 YFSETQ. The CDR3 spans 13 residues. J lost 6 bases, V lost 4 bases, and 2 bases had no gene match. The CDR3 nucleotides are TGCGCCAGCAGCCCGGACAGGGATGAAAAACTGTTTTTT. Its translation is CASSPDRDEKLFF.

The chain has TRBV3-1 (or the pseudogene TRBV3-2) and TRBJ2-5; no reliable D call. CDR3 length equals 13 residues. Germline CDR1 reads LGHDT; CDR2 reads YNNKEL (reference sequence). The V end was cut by 1 base, the J end by 3 bases, with 6 bases between. The DNA of the CDR3 is TGTGCCAGCAGCCAAGCCCAGAAAGAGACCCAGTACTTC. It encodes CASSQAQKETQYF.